This T cell receptor beta chain was profiled in a study of T cells in Graves' hyperthyroidism and ophthalmopathy. Study findings and constraints: Model output signaled ophthalmopathy a median roughly six months ahead of onset.

This clonotype was seen many times. Its cognate antigen is unknown. Unmatched junction bases numbered 10, after V lost 2 bases and J lost 0 bases. Germline CDR1 DFQATT, CDR2 SNEGSKA (reference sequence). The CDR3 extends over 17 amino acids. Using RNA transcripts as the source, TCR beta CDR3 regions were amplified. A set of HTBI primers served as the primers for a first-round RT-PCR of the TCR CDR3. Via MiXCR, TCRdb re-called the multiplex PCR reads, giving one row per CDR3 protein. In the table there are 50,000 to 60,000 distinct CDR3 sequences, roughly half of which are singletons. Each person with ophthalmopathy scored at least 3 on the Clinical Activity Score, reached NOSPECS grade 4 or higher, and had been ill under 3 months. Not enrolled were patients with uncontrolled infection, other autoimmune disease, pregnancy or lactation.

The clonotype comes from a woman between 45 and 60 years old with Graves' ophthalmopathy. J is TRBJ2-3 and V is TRBV20-1; 8 bases agree with TRBD2. Sequenced: blood. The CDR3 coding sequence is TGCAGTGCTAGATCCCCGGGACTAGAGAGAAGCACAGATACGCAGTATTTT. Protein product: CSARSPGLERSTDTQYF.